These 9 T cell receptor beta chains came from one sample sequenced in a study of blood T cell repertoires in COVID-19. Some clones are missing from TCRdb's copy, which holds only in-frame ones; the method was immunoSEQ multiplex PCR. The sample records some 110,000 clones, roughly 92% being singletons. The sequencing input was peripheral blood. The receptors shown here come from a man aged 45-65 years with COVID-19, enrolled during active disease.

The chain recombines TRBV10-3 with TRBJ2-3; D may be TRBD2 (5 bases). CDR3 length equals 15 residues. The V gene's germline CDR1 is ENHRY and CDR2 SYGVKD. The V end was cut by 2 bases, the J end by 1 base, with 10 bases between. Here the CDR3 DNA reads TGTGCCATCAGTGAGATCGGGCGGGGCACAGATACGCAGTATTTT. Protein: CAISEIGRGTDTQYF.

The gene calls are TRBV25-1 and TRBJ1-5; 10 positions agree with TRBD1. CDR1 is MGHDK and CDR2 is SYGVNS in the germline V gene. The CDR3 runs to 17 residues. V gave up 3 bases and J gave up 5 bases; unmatched junction bases: 10. The CDR3 here is CASSDGPGQGPHQPQHF. The DNA for the CDR3 is TGTGCCAGCAGTGACGGTCCGGGACAGGGGCCGCATCAGCCCCAGCATTTT.

This chain links TRBV10-3 with TRBJ2-1; no reliable D call. The CDR3 sequence is 15 residues long. CDR1 is ENHRY and CDR2 is SYGVKD in the germline V gene. Trimming left V 2 bases short and J 0 bases short, with 8 bases between. DNA of the CDR3: TGTGCCATCAGTGAGGCATTCAGCTCCTACAATGAGCAGTTCTTC. This gives the protein CAISEAFSSYNEQFF.

This sequence joins TRBV9 and TRBJ1-4, with D hard to call. Germline CDR1 and CDR2: SGDLS and YYNGEE. Deletions cut 0 bases from V and 5 bases from J, with 11 bases between. This CDR3 has 15 amino acids. The CDR3, as DNA: TGTGCCAGCAGCGTAGCGGGGATTGGGAATGAAAAACTGTTTTTT. Protein: CASSVAGIGNEKLFF.

The chain carries TRBV12-1 and TRBJ2-7; the table's D call, TRBD1, has no DNA check behind it. TRBV12-1 is marked as a pseudogene. The CDR3 covers 13 residues. The CDR3, as DNA: TGTGCCAGCAGCCCCAGGGTTTCCTACGAGCAGTACTTC. As protein: CASSPRVSYEQYF.

J is TRBJ1-1 and V is TRBV29-1, with 7 bases that match TRBD1. This CDR3 is 14 amino acids long. With V trimmed by 4 bases and J by 0 bases, 5 bases remained unmatched. Germline-derived CDR1 and CDR2 are SQVTM and ANQGSEA. CDR3 amino acids: CSVGTGDLNTEAFF. In DNA form, the CDR3 reads TGCAGCGTTGGCACAGGGGATTTGAACACTGAAGCTTTCTTT.

The gene calls are TRBV11-2 and TRBJ1-4, with unresolved D. This CDR3 comprises 15 residues. Trimming cost V 5 bases and J 0 bases, with 10 bases left between them. Germline assignment: CDR1 SGHAT and CDR2 FQNNGV. The CDR3 loop reads CASSLNTATNEKLFF. The CDR3 bases are TGTGCCAGCAGCCTCAACACCGCAACTAATGAAAAACTGTTTTTT.

This chain joins TRBV7-2 and TRBJ1-4; D gene uncertain. The CDR3 is 14 residues long. V was shortened by 5 bases and J by 8 bases, with 15 bases between the two germline ends. CDR1 is SGHTA and CDR2 is FQGNSA in the germline V gene. This chain's CDR3 is CASSRNRAGEKLFF. In DNA form, the CDR3 reads TGTGCCAGCAGCCGGAATAGGGCGGGAGAAAAACTGTTTTTT.

V usage is TRBV6-5 and J usage is TRBJ2-1; 8 bases fit TRBD1. The germline gives CDR1 MNHEY, CDR2 SVGAGI. Germline trimming cut 7 bases from V and 8 bases from J; bases unmatched to any gene: 7. The CDR3 totals 13 residues. CDR3 in DNA: TGTGCCAGCACTACAGGGGGTCTACATGAGCAGTTCTTC. Amino acid sequence: CASTTGGLHEQFF.